This TCR beta chain was recorded in a study of PD-1 blockade in mismatch repair-deficient tumors. Overall study: Patients had approximately 12 mismatch repair-deficient cancer types, all previously treated and progressing.

Here immunoSEQ multiplex PCR was the method, and the copy in TCRdb shows in-frame clones only, minus some. This sample has over 100,000 clones, with more than 60% found just once. The TCR-sequenced patients were three responders to pembrolizumab. V trimming: 2 bases; J trimming: 3 bases; junction bases outside the gene matches: 5. The germline V gene encodes CDR1 SGHAT and CDR2 FQNNGV. CDR3 length: 15 amino acids. The source material was peripheral blood, sampled 60 weeks after starting pembrolizumab. The sequence was obtained from an adult with mismatch repair-deficient cancer. V and J are TRBV11-2 and TRBJ2-3; 7 bases align to TRBD2. The CDR3 is CASSLTAGETDTQYF. The CDR3 region has the DNA TGTGCCAGCAGCTTAACGGCGGGAGAAACAGATACGCAGTATTTT.